This is a list of T cell receptor beta chains from one sample in a study of OX40 agonist ivuxolimab in advanced cancers. The assay was immunoSEQ multiplex PCR, and TCRdb's table has in-frame clones only and misses some. The profile shows about 48,000 clones, around nine tenths of them singletons. Here the sequenced sample was CD4+ or CD8+ T cells sorted from blood, taken in a trial of the OX40 agonist ivuxolimab. The receptors were gathered from an adult with an advanced solid tumor such as melanoma, head and neck, liver or kidney cancer. Both conserved end residues are part of each CDR3. Fields, in order: J gene, D gene, clone size, V gene, CDR3 protein, CDR3 DNA. The D gene is left open where the match is weak. Only some rows state a clone size, as once, few, many or a class for expanded clones.

TRBJ1-1 | - | - | TRBV19 | CASSMRDTEAFF | TGTGCCAGTAGTATGCGAGACACTGAAGCTTTCTTT
TRBJ1-1 | - | once | TRBV28 | CASSLLVGDTEAFF | TGTGCCAGCAGTTTATTAGTGGGGGACACTGAAGCTTTCTTT
TRBJ2-1 | - | - | TRBV9 | CASSVGPSQHNEQFF | TGTGCCAGCAGCGTCGGCCCGAGTCAACACAATGAGCAGTTCTTC
TRBJ2-4 | - | - | TRBV7-9 | CASSYSGAAKNIQYF | TGTGCCAGCAGCTACTCAGGGGCCGCCAAAAACATTCAGTACTTC
TRBJ1-4 | - | - | TRBV11-2 | CASSLEGRTNEKLFF | TGTGCCAGCAGCTTAGAGGGGAGGACTAATGAAAAACTGTTTTTT
TRBJ2-2 | TRBD1 | - | TRBV19 | CASNLGQGWTGELFF | TGTGCCAGTAACCTGGGACAGGGGTGGACCGGGGAGCTGTTTTTT
TRBJ1-5 | - | - | TRBV6-5 | CASSSRTLFSNQPQHF | TGTGCCAGCAGTTCTCGGACACTCTTTAGCAATCAGCCCCAGCATTTT
TRBJ2-2 | - | - | TRBV27 | CASSLTNTGELFF | TGTGCCAGCAGTTTAACAAACACCGGGGAGCTGTTTTTT
TRBJ2-2 | TRBD1 | once | TRBV9 | CASSVVRGRAGELFF | TGTGCCAGCAGCGTAGTGAGGGGGCGGGCCGGGGAGCTGTTTTTT
TRBJ2-2 | - | - | TRBV5-1 | CASSLTPQSGNTGELFF | TGCGCCAGCAGCTTGACTCCCCAAAGCGGGAACACCGGGGAGCTGTTTTTT
TRBJ2-5 | - | - | TRBV9 | CASSVGDPRGMVETQYF | TGTGCCAGCAGCGTAGGGGATCCCCGGGGGATGGTGGAGACCCAGTACTTC
TRBJ1-1 | - | - | TRBV7-9 | CASSPGGTEAFF | TGTGCCAGCAGCCCGGGGGGCACTGAAGCTTTCTTT
TRBJ1-3 | - | - | TRBV6-5 | CASSKSSGNTIYF | TGTGCCAGCAGTAAAAGCTCTGGAAACACCATATATTTT
TRBJ2-7 | - | - | TRBV19 | CASSITEQYEQYF | TGTGCCAGTAGTATTACCGAACAATACGAGCAGTACTTC
TRBJ2-2 | TRBD1 | - | TRBV5-1 | CASSHGTEFYTGELFF | TGCGCCAGCAGCCACGGGACAGAATTTTACACCGGGGAGCTGTTTTTT
TRBJ2-1 | TRBD2 | - | TRBV6-5 | CASSTRGGYNEQFF | TGTGCCAGCAGTACGCGGGGGGGATATAATGAGCAGTTCTTC
TRBJ1-5 | TRBD1 | - | TRBV27 | CASSLEGANQPQHF | TGTGCCAGCAGTTTAGAGGGGGCTAATCAGCCCCAGCATTTT
TRBJ2-1 | - | - | TRBV6-1 | CASSDRTEGNEQFF | TGTGCCAGCAGCGACCGGACGGAGGGAAATGAGCAGTTCTTC
TRBJ2-1 | TRBD1 | - | TRBV7-6 | CASSLGDRGYNEQFF | TGTGCCAGCAGCTTAGGTGACAGGGGCTACAATGAGCAGTTCTTC
TRBJ1-1 | TRBD1 | - | TRBV19 | CASSPGQGFTEAFF | TGTGCCAGTAGTCCGGGACAGGGGTTCACTGAAGCTTTCTTT
TRBJ1-2 | - | - | TRBV4-1 | CASSQALEDGYTF | TGCGCCAGCAGCCAAGCCCTGGAAGATGGCTACACCTTC
TRBJ2-3 | - | - | TRBV25-1 | CASSGFTDTQYF | TGTGCCAGCAGTGGGTTCACAGATACGCAGTATTTT
TRBJ2-2 | - | - | TRBV11-2 | CASSLGAVSAGELFF | TGTGCCAGCAGCCTAGGGGCCGTGTCGGCCGGGGAGCTGTTTTTT
TRBJ2-1 | - | few | TRBV10-1 | CASSAVDNEQFF | TGCGCCAGCAGCGCCGTCGACAATGAGCAGTTCTTC
TRBJ1-5 | - | - | TRBV4-1 | CASSQVSANNQPQHF | TGCGCCAGCAGCCAAGTATCGGCCAACAATCAGCCCCAGCATTTT
TRBJ1-5 | - | - | TRBV15 | CATSRDGGRGQPQHF | TGTGCCACCAGCAGAGATGGGGGGCGAGGACAGCCCCAGCATTTT
TRBJ2-5 | TRBD2 | - | TRBV11-2 | CASGSAGTSGDETQYF | TGTGCCAGCGGATCGGCAGGCACTAGCGGGGATGAGACCCAGTACTTC
TRBJ2-1 | TRBD1 | - | TRBV4-1 | CASSQQPGQGGNEQFF | TGCGCCAGCAGCCAACAACCGGGACAGGGAGGCAATGAGCAGTTCTTC
TRBJ2-1 | - | - | TRBV7-6 | CASRRTADNEQFF | TGTGCCAGCAGACGGACAGCAGACAATGAGCAGTTCTTC
TRBJ2-1 | - | - | TRBV9 | CASSGGSYNEQFF | TGTGCCAGCAGTGGGGGCTCCTACAATGAGCAGTTCTTC
TRBJ1-5 | TRBD1 | - | TRBV15 | CATSKQGNRDQPQHF | TGTGCCACCAGCAAACAGGGGAACAGAGATCAGCCCCAGCATTTT
TRBJ2-1 | TRBD2 | - | TRBV7-3 | CASSLTGTSGANEQFF | TGTGCCAGCAGCTTAACGGGGACTAGCGGGGCAAATGAGCAGTTCTTC
TRBJ2-2 | - | - | TRBV30 | CAWTRLNTGELFF | TGTGCCTGGACGCGGTTGAACACCGGGGAGCTGTTTTTT
TRBJ1-6 | - | - | TRBV2 | CASSEIPSSPLHF | TGTGCCAGCAGTGAAATTCCGTCCTCACCCCTCCACTTT
TRBJ2-1 | - | - | TRBV5-1 | CASSLAGWDQTYNEQFF | TGCGCCAGCAGCTTGGCAGGTTGGGACCAGACCTACAATGAGCAGTTCTTC
TRBJ1-5 | - | - | TRBV5-1 | CASSLFSGGNQPQHF | TGCGCCAGCAGCTTGTTTTCAGGGGGCAATCAGCCCCAGCATTTT
TRBJ2-3 | - | once | TRBV27 | CASSSGTDTQYF | TGTGCCAGCTCTAGTGGTACAGATACGCAGTATTTT